Reported below is one T cell receptor (beta chain). This CDR3 has 15 residues. J gave up 3 bases and V 3 bases, and 4 bases lay outside the gene matches. The germline V gene has CDR1 LGHDT and CDR2 YNNKEL (reference sequence). Produced via immunoSEQ multiplex PCR; TCRdb's table is partial and in-frame only. The sample carries 150,000 to 200,000 clones, 70% to 90% recorded once. The data belong to a study of control samples from healthy donors and cancer patients. V and J are TRBV3-1 (or the pseudogene TRBV3-2) and TRBJ1-2; 10 bases map to TRBD1. Sequencing was performed on blood. The TCR comes from a man aged 25-45 years in good health. In DNA form, the CDR3 reads TGTGCCAGCAGCCATAGTGGACAGGGGGACTATGGCTACACCTTC. Protein sequence: CASSHSGQGDYGYTF.